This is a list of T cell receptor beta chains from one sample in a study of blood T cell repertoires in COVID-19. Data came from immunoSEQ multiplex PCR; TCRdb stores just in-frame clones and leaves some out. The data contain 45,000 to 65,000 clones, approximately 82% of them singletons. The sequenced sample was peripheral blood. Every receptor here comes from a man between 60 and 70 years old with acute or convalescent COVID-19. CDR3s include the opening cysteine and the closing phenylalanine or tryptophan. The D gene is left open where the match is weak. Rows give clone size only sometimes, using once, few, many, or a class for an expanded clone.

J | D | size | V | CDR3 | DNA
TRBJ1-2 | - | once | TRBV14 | CASSQAIGGGGYTF | TGTGCCAGCAGCCAAGCAATTGGGGGCGGTGGCTACACCTTC
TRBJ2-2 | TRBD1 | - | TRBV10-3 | CAISGAGGTGELFF | TGTGCCATCAGTGGGGCAGGGGGCACCGGGGAGCTGTTTTTT
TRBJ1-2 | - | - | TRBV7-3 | CASSFSVPGGYTF | TGTGCCAGCAGCTTTTCCGTTCCGGGTGGCTACACCTTC
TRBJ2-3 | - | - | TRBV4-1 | CASSLGGATDTQYF | TGCGCCAGCAGCCTTGGGGGGGCCACAGATACGCAGTATTTT
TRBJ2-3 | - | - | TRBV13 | CASSLWGTRGRDSDTQYF | TGTGCCAGCAGCTTATGGGGTACAAGGGGTCGGGACTCAGATACGCAGTATTTT
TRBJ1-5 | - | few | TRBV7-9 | CASSRGRPGDGNQPQHF | TGTGCCAGCAGCAGAGGACGGCCGGGGGATGGGAATCAGCCCCAGCATTTT
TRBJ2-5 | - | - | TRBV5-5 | CASSPVSGAKETQYF | TGTGCCAGCAGCCCGGTTAGCGGTGCCAAAGAGACCCAGTACTTC
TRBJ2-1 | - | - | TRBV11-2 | CASSYRSSYNEQFF | TGTGCCAGCAGCTACAGGAGCTCCTACAATGAGCAGTTCTTC
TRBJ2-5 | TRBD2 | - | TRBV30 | CAWSVGRGGLETQYF | TGTGCCTGGAGTGTAGGGCGGGGGGGCTTAGAGACCCAGTACTTC
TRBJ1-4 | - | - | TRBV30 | CAWSRSDEKLFF | TGTGCCTGGAGTAGGAGTGATGAAAAACTGTTTTTT
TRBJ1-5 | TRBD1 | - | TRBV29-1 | CSVRQGANQPQHF | TGCAGCGTTAGACAGGGGGCAAATCAGCCCCAGCATTTT
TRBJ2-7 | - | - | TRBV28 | CASSYGGGYEQYF | TGTGCCAGCAGTTACGGGGGTGGCTACGAGCAGTACTTC
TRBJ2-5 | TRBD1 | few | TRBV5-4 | CASSLTGTEETQYF | TGTGCCAGCAGCTTAACCGGGACAGAAGAGACCCAGTACTTC
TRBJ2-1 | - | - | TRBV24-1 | CATSDPDTLTGEQFF | TGTGCCACCAGTGACCCCGATACCCTCACAGGGGAGCAGTTCTTC
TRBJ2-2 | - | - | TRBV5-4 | CASSPSVANTGELFF | TGTGCCAGCAGCCCCTCGGTCGCGAACACCGGGGAGCTGTTTTTT
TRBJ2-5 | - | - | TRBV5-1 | CASSSGIKFKETQYF | TGCGCCAGCAGCTCCGGGATTAAGTTCAAAGAGACCCAGTACTTC
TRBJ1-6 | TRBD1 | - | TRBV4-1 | CASSQGGGNSPLHF | TGCGCCAGCAGCCAAGGAGGGGGCAATTCACCCCTCCACTTT
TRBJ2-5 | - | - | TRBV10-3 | CAISESALHQETQYF | TGTGCCATCAGTGAGTCAGCACTCCACCAAGAGACCCAGTACTTC
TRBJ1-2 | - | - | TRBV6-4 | CASSEPGGYTF | TGTGCCAGCAGTGAGCCAGGTGGCTACACCTTC
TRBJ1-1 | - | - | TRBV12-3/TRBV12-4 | CASSLSTGKDAFF | TGTGCCAGCAGTTTATCCACGGGGAAAGACGCTTTCTTT
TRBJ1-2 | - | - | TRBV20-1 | CSAYGPLGYTF | TGCAGTGCTTATGGGCCCCTTGGCTACACCTTC
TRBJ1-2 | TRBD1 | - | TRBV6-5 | CASSLTGYHGYTF | TGTGCCAGCAGTTTGACAGGGTATCATGGCTACACCTTC
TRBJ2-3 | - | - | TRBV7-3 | CASSPAGDTQYF | TGTGCCAGCAGCCCAGCGGGCGATACGCAGTATTTT
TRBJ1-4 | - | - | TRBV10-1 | CASRTSPVNEKLFF | TGCGCCAGCAGGACTTCGCCCGTTAATGAAAAACTGTTTTTT
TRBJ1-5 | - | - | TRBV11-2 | CASSLANRIANQPQHF | TGTGCCAGCAGCTTAGCTAACAGGATCGCCAATCAGCCCCAGCATTTT
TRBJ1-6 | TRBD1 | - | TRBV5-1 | CASSLGDRDLTPLHF | TGCGCCAGCAGCTTGGGGGACAGGGACCTTACACCCCTCCACTTT
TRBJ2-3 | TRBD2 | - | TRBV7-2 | CASSPSRGEDTQYF | TGTGCCAGCAGCCCTTCGCGGGGGGAGGATACGCAGTATTTT
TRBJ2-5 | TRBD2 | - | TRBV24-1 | CATSGPAGRETQYF | TGTGCCACCAGTGGTCCAGCGGGAAGGGAGACCCAGTACTTC
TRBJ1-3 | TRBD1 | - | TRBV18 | CASSPRQGSGNTIYF | TGTGCCAGCTCACCACGACAGGGCTCTGGAAACACCATATATTTT
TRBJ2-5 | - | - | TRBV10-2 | CASSSGRETQYF | TGCGCCAGCAGTTCAGGGAGGGAGACCCAGTACTTC
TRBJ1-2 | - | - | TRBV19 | CASSMGGARYGYTF | TGTGCCAGTAGTATGGGGGGGGCTCGTTATGGCTACACCTTC
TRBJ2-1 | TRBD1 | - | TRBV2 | CASGTGYNEQFF | TGTGCCAGCGGGACAGGATACAATGAGCAGTTCTTC
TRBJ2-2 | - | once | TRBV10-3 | CAISGLTPSGELFF | TGTGCCATCAGTGGACTCACACCATCAGGGGAGCTGTTTTTT
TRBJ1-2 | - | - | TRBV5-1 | CASSLQGRSYGYTF | TGCGCCAGCAGCTTACAGGGTAGAAGCTATGGCTACACCTTC
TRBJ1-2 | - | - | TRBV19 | CASSTHRDRFLNYGYTF | TGTGCCAGTAGTACACACCGGGATAGATTTCTTAACTATGGCTACACCTTC
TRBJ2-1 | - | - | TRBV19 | CASSVLNEQFF | TGTGCCAGTAGTGTCCTCAATGAGCAGTTCTTC
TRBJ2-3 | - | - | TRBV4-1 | CASSHATSTDTQYF | TGCGCCAGCAGCCACGCGACTAGCACAGATACGCAGTATTTT
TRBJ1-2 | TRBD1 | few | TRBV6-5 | CASTQNRGRDGYTF | TGTGCCAGCACTCAGAACAGGGGGAGGGATGGCTACACCTTC
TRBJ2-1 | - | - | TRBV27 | CATSGGRIGEQFF | TGTGCCACCTCCGGGGGACGGATCGGTGAGCAGTTCTTC
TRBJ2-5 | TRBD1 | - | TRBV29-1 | CSVDRGGVETQYF | TGCAGCGTGGACAGGGGAGGCGTAGAGACCCAGTACTTC
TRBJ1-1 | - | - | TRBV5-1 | CASSLSGVLNTEAFF | TGCGCCAGCAGCTTGTCAGGGGTTTTGAACACTGAAGCTTTCTTT
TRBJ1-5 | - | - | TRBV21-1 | CASSKRHLIEDQPQHF | TGTGCCAGCTCTAAAAGACACTTAATCGAAGATCAGCCCCAGCATTTT
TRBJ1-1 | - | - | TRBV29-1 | CSVEMSGGPEAFF | TGCAGCGTTGAAATGAGCGGGGGCCCTGAAGCTTTCTTT
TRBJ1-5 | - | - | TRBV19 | CAISPGGNQPQHF | TGTGCCATCTCACCGGGGGGCAATCAGCCCCAGCATTTT
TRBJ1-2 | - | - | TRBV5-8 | CASLWRGTYGYTF | TGTGCCAGCCTGTGGAGGGGTACCTATGGCTACACCTTC
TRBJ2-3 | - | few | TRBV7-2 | CASSTEGWQGDTQYF | TGTGCCAGCAGTACGGAAGGTTGGCAGGGCGATACGCAGTATTTT
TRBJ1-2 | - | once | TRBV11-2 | CASSPTQYGYTF | TGTGCCAGCAGCCCGACTCAGTATGGCTACACCTTC
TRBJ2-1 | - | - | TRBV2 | CASSEGRNNEQFF | TGTGCCAGCAGTGAAGGGAGAAACAATGAGCAGTTCTTC
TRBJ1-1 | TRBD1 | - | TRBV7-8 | CASSPDRDTEAFF | TGTGCCAGCAGCCCTGACAGGGACACTGAAGCTTTCTTT
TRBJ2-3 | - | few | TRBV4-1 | CASSQEGRGADTQYF | TGCGCCAGCAGCCAAGAAGGGCGGGGAGCAGATACGCAGTATTTT
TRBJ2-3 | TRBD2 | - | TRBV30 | CAWKQAGVDTQYF | TGTGCCTGGAAACAAGCGGGGGTGGATACGCAGTATTTT
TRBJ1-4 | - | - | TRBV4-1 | CASSQDVYTNEKLFF | TGCGCCAGCAGCCAAGATGTATATACTAATGAAAAACTGTTTTTT
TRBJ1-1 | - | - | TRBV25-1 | CASTTQDDTEAFF | TGTGCCAGCACGACACAGGACGACACTGAAGCTTTCTTT